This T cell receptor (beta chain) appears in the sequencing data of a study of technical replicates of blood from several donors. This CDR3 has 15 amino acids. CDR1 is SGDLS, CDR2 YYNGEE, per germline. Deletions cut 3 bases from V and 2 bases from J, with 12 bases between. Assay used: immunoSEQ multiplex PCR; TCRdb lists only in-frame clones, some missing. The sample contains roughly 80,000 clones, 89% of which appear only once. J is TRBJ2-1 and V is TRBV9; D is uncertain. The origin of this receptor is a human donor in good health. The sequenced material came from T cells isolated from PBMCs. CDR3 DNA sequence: TGTGCCAGCAGCGGTGTTAGCAGTCCCTACAATGAGCAGTTCTTC. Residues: CASSGVSSPYNEQFF.